A few counts support the clone carrying this T cell receptor (beta chain). Its antigen is unknown. The CDR3 runs to 14 residues. From germline, CDR1 is MNHNS and CDR2 SASEGT. The V gene lost 2 bases and the J gene lost 6 bases, with 10 bases spanning the gap. TCRdb re-derived calls from the 5' RACE reads in MiXCR, one entry per CDR3 protein. The table has under 450,000 distinct CDR3 sequences, approximately 17% seen once. The sample comes from a study of CD8 T cells in ankylosing spondylitis. Study-wide findings and caveats: Blood of patients with ankylosing spondylitis appeared to be characterized by a TCR beta motif of 8 or 9 highly homologous variants. CD8+ by phenotype, disease-linked clones were relatively rare in peripheral blood.

The chain combines TRBV6-1 with TRBJ1-4; no reliable D call. The specimen was blood, either unsorted or a sorted T cell fraction (not recorded which). The TCR sequence derives from a male donor with ankylosing spondylitis. CDR3 sequence: CASSESHGHEKLFF. Written as DNA, the CDR3 is TGTGCCAGCAGTGAAAGCCATGGACATGAAAAACTGTTTTTT.